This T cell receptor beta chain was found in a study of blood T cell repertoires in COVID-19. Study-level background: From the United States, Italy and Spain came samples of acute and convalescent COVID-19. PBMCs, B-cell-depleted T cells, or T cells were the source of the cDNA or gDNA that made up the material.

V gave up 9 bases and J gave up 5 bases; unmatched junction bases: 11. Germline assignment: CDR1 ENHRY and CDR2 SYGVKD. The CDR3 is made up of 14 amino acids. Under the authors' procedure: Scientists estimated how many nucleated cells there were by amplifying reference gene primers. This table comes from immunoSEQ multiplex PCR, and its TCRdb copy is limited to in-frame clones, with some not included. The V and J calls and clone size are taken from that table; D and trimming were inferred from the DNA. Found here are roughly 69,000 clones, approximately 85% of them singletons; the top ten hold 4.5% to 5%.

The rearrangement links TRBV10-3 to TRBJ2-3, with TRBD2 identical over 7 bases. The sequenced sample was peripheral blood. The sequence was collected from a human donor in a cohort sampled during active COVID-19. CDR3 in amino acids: CAIARTSGKDTQYF. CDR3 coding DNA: TGTGCCATAGCGCGGACTAGTGGGAAAGATACGCAGTATTTT.